Below, 5 T cell receptor beta chains from the same sample are listed, as sequenced in a study of T cells after posttransplantation cyclophosphamide. The table came from immunoSEQ multiplex PCR; TCRdb's copy has only in-frame clones and leaves some out. Singletons are absent from the sample, which has more than 25,000 clones. Sequencing was done on a sample of PBMCs. All receptors come from a man in his fifties in good health, CMV-negative, and a related stem cell transplant donor.

This clone showed up many times. The chain links TRBV6-5 to TRBJ1-3; TRBD1 aligns across 8 bases. The CDR3 consists of 16 residues. J was trimmed by 3 bases and V by 0 bases; bases with no gene match: 4. Germline CDR1 reads MNHEY; CDR2 reads SVGAGI. CDR3 sequence reads: CASSYSQGAYGNTIYF. CDR3 nucleotide sequence: TGTGCCAGCAGTTACTCTCAGGGGGCTTATGGAAACACCATATATTTT.

Many counts were recorded for this clone. The rearrangement links TRBV19 to TRBJ1-3; D call uncertain. The CDR3 is 14 amino acids. V dropped 4 bases and J dropped 0 bases, with 7 bases sitting between them. Germline-derived CDR1 and CDR2 are LNHDA and SQIVND (reference sequence). CDR3 sequence: CASSTGFSGNTIYF. The DNA for the CDR3 is TGTGCCAGTAGTACGGGTTTCTCTGGAAACACCATATATTTT.

This clone was counted at least ten times. This rearrangement joins TRBV5-1 to TRBJ2-1; D perhaps matches TRBD1 (6 bases). CDR3 length equals 12 residues. Deletions cut 4 bases from V and 9 bases from J, with 11 bases between. The germline CDR1 and CDR2 sequences are SGHRS and YFSETQ. CDR3 in DNA: TGCGCCAGCAGCAATACAGGGATTGAGCAGTTCTTC. Amino acid sequence: CASSNTGIEQFF.

This clone was seen many times. The genes are TRBV12-1 and TRBJ2-1; the table gives TRBD2 as D, unverified against the DNA. TRBV12-1 is flagged as a pseudogene. The CDR3 is 17 residues long. CDR3 sequence reads: CASSPKSTSGTYNEQFF. The CDR3 DNA reads as TGTGCCAGCAGCCCCAAATCGACTAGCGGGACGTACAATGAGCAGTTCTTC.

This clone was recorded many times. V usage is TRBV5-4 and J usage is TRBJ2-2; unclear D gene. CDR3 length: 13 residues. The germline CDR1 and CDR2 sequences are SGHNT and YYREEE (reference sequence). Trimming stripped 2 bases from V and 2 bases from J, with 4 bases between. The CDR3 DNA follows: TGTGCCAGCAGCTTTCCAAACACCGGGGAGCTGTTTTTT. It encodes CASSFPNTGELFF.